This T cell receptor beta chain originates from a study of technical replicates of blood from a few donors. Clones were read by immunoSEQ multiplex PCR, and TCRdb kept only the in-frame ones, dropping some. The table lists approximately 85,000 clones, approximately 95% of them singletons, with 0.26% in the top ten. CDR1 and CDR2 (germline): SEHNR, FQNEAQ (reference sequence). V lost 5 bases, J lost 7 bases, and 11 bases stayed unmatched. The CDR3 is 15 residues long. This clone was seen a few times. This chain links TRBV7-9 with TRBJ1-2; the match to TRBD1 covers 9 bases. The receptor comes from a human donor in good health. Sequences were obtained from T cells isolated from PBMCs. The chain's CDR3 is CASSPEQGANSGYTF. DNA of the CDR3: TGTGCCAGCAGCCCTGAACAGGGGGCGAATAGTGGCTACACCTTC.